These 4 T cell receptor beta chains came from one sample sequenced in a study of blood T cell repertoires in COVID-19. Profiled with immunoSEQ multiplex PCR; TCRdb holds only in-frame clones, not every one. The repertoire consists of about 200,000 clones, with around 89% occurring once and the leading ten covering about 1.2%. Sample: PBMCs or T cells enriched from blood (not recorded which). These receptors were collected from a young man who had recovered from COVID-19.

CDR3 region: CASSLVASGQLKYEQYF. The CDR3 DNA follows: TGTGCCAGCAGCTTAGTGGCTAGCGGCCAATTAAAGTACGAGCAGTACTTC. The V gene is TRBV7-9, the J gene TRBJ2-7, with 7 nucleotides matching TRBD2. Germline lookup yields CDR1 SEHNR and CDR2 FQNEAQ (reference sequence). The CDR3 totals 17 residues. The V gene end was trimmed by 1 base and the J gene end by 4 bases; junction bases not matched to a gene: 13.

The genes are TRBV7-6 and TRBJ2-1; 11 bases are shared with TRBD2. The CDR3 consists of 15 residues. V shed 8 bases, J shed 3 bases, and the junction held 6 bases outside the gene matches. The germline CDR1 and CDR2 sequences are SGHVS and FNYEAQ. The CDR3 reads CASGPGLADYNEQFF. The CDR3 DNA reads as TGTGCCAGCGGACCGGGACTAGCGGACTACAATGAGCAGTTCTTC.

This rearrangement joins TRBV10-1 to TRBJ1-3; D is unresolved. The length of the CDR3 is 17 residues. Germline-derived CDR1 and CDR2 are WNHNN and SYGVQD (reference sequence). The V gene lost 0 bases and the J gene lost 0 bases, with 12 bases spanning the gap. Here the CDR3 reads CASSESSGINSGNTIYF. In DNA, the CDR3 is TGCGCCAGCAGTGAGTCCTCCGGGATTAACTCTGGAAACACCATATATTTT.

This sequence joins TRBV4-3 and TRBJ1-2, with unresolved D. The V end lost 0 bases, the J end lost 5 bases, and 13 bases lay between the germline ends. In germline, CDR1 is LGHNA, CDR2 YSLEER. The CDR3 has 15 amino acids. The chain's CDR3 is CASSQDSQISYGYTF. DNA for the CDR3: TGCGCCAGCAGCCAAGATTCGCAGATTTCTTATGGCTACACCTTC.